These 9 T cell receptor beta chains were all obtained from the same sample, sequenced in a study of blood T cell repertoires in COVID-19 (TCRdb year 2020). Library preparation used the immunoSEQ multiplex PCR assay. As stored in TCRdb, this immuneACCESS dataset retains in-frame rearrangements with V and J assigned. A fraction of the clones does not appear; measured against another copy, unresolved V genes explain less than half of the discrepancy, and the remainder lacks a known reason. In this sample the table shows about 120,000 clones, around three quarters of which occur a single time. The ten largest clones capture about 4% of the sample. Specimen: peripheral blood. These receptors all come from a woman of 80 years or more with acute or convalescent COVID-19.

The V gene is TRBV6-5, the J gene TRBJ1-1; TRBD1 aligns across 7 bases. The germline gives CDR1 MNHEY, CDR2 SVGAGI. CDR3 length: 15 amino acids. The trim removed 6 bases at V and 2 bases at J, leaving 9 bases unmatched. The CDR3 protein is CASRLPGQPNTEAFF. The CDR3 DNA reads as TGTGCCAGCAGACTTCCGGGACAGCCTAACACTGAAGCTTTCTTT.

CDR3 nucleotide sequence: TGTGCCAGCAGTTGGGCGGGAGTCGGGGGAGAGACCCAGTACTTC. It specifies CASSWAGVGGETQYF. The chain joins TRBV6-2 or TRBV6-3 to TRBJ2-5, with TRBD2 matching over 7 bases. V was clipped by 4 bases and J by 4 bases; unmatched bases: 9. From germline, CDR1 is MNHEY and CDR2 SVGEGT. This CDR3 spans 15 amino acids.

This clone was counted between two and nine times. V and J are TRBV7-3 and TRBJ2-3, with D possibly being TRBD1 (5 bases). V shed 3 bases and J shed 4 bases, with 14 bases lying between them. Germline V lookup: CDR1 SGHTA, CDR2 FQGTGA. This CDR3 is built from 15 residues. CDR3 in amino acids: CASSFQGASADTQYF. The CDR3 DNA follows: TGTGCCAGCAGCTTCCAAGGGGCGAGCGCAGATACGCAGTATTTT.

V is TRBV5-4 and J is TRBJ1-1; 9 positions match TRBD1. With 4 bases clipped from V and 6 bases from J, the junction kept 7 bases outside the gene matches. Germline V CDR1 and CDR2: SGHNT, YYREEE (reference sequence). CDR3 length: 14 amino acids. CDR3 DNA sequence: TGTGCCAGCAGCGTCGGGACAGGGAGCCCTGAAGCTTTCTTT. Encoded protein: CASSVGTGSPEAFF.

The CDR3 DNA reads TGTGCCAGCAGCCCTAGCGGGAGGTCCTACAATGAGCAGTTCTTC. This gives the protein CASSPSGRSYNEQFF. V gene TRBV3-1 (or the pseudogene TRBV3-2) combines with J gene TRBJ2-1; TRBD2 aligns across 11 bases. Germline values: CDR1 LGHDT, CDR2 YNNKEL (reference sequence). The CDR3 sequence is 15 residues long. The V and J ends lost 4 bases and 1 base, in that order; junction bases with no gene match: 0.

The chain joins TRBV6-5 to TRBJ2-3; 9 nucleotides line up with TRBD2. Trimming cost V 4 bases and J 5 bases; bases outside gene matches: 10. Germline lookup yields CDR1 MNHEY and CDR2 SVGAGI. The CDR3 length is 16 residues. The DNA for the CDR3 is TGTGCCAGCAGTTCCTCGGGTAGCGGGGGCGAAGATACGCAGTATTTT. Translated, it gives CASSSSGSGGEDTQYF.

This chain links TRBV9 with TRBJ2-3, with 7 bases lining up with TRBD2. This CDR3 contains 15 residues. J was trimmed by 3 bases and V by 0 bases; bases with no gene match: 4. The germline CDR1 and CDR2 sequences are SGDLS and YYNGEE. This chain's CDR3 is CASSVEVSGTDTQYF. CDR3 DNA: TGTGCCAGCAGCGTAGAGGTTAGCGGGACAGATACGCAGTATTTT.

The chain employs TRBV4-1 and TRBJ1-1; 9 bases map to TRBD1. From germline, CDR1 is MGHRA and CDR2 YSYEKL. The V segment lost 4 bases and the J segment 4 bases; nucleotides outside the gene matches: 4. This CDR3 region has 14 residues. The CDR3 nucleotides are TGCGCCAGCAGCCTCCGGGACAGGGCCACTGAAGCTTTCTTT. This gives the protein CASSLRDRATEAFF.

V is TRBV5-1 and J is TRBJ2-1; 10 bases match TRBD1. CDR1 is SGHRS, CDR2 YFSETQ, per germline. The ends lost 4 bases at V and 6 bases at J; junction bases unmatched: 7. This CDR3 has 15 residues. CDR3 amino acids: CASSTRTGGVNEQFF. The CDR3 bases are TGCGCCAGCAGCACGCGGACAGGGGGGGTCAATGAGCAGTTCTTC.